The 22 T cell receptor beta chains reported below all come from one sample, sequenced in a study of T cell repertoires in cytomegalovirus infection. MiXCR was run by TCRdb on the reads, yielding one entry per CDR3 protein. The sample has 400,000 to 550,000 distinct CDR3 sequences; over 9% are singletons. What was sequenced was PBMCs. These receptors were obtained from a human donor in good health (CMV status not recorded). Some clones in this sample may be carry-over from other donors' samples.

This clonotype was seen repeatedly, ten times or more. This chain links TRBV15 with TRBJ2-1, with D tentatively TRBD1 or TRBD2 (5 bases each). The CDR3 is 15 amino acids. With 0 bases removed from V and 5 bases from J, the gap between germline ends came to 11 bases. Looked up from germline, CDR1 is LNHNV and CDR2 is YYDKDF (reference sequence). The CDR3 DNA follows: TGTGCCACCAGCAGAGATCGTCGGGACGACAATGAGCAGTTCTTC. Translated, it gives CATSRDRRDDNEQFF. Complete variable domain (other parts from reference TRBV15 and TRBJ2-1): DAMVIQNPRYQVTQFGKPVTLSCSQTLNHNVMYWYQQKSSQAPKLLFHYYDKDFNNEADTPDNFQSRRPNTSFCFLDIRSPGLGDTAMYLCATSRDRRDDNEQFFGPGTRLTVL.

The chain recombines TRBV28 with TRBJ2-7, with D perhaps TRBD2 (5 bases). From germline, CDR1 is MDHEN and CDR2 SYDVKM. The length of the CDR3 is 9 residues. The CDR3 here is CCSGDEQYF. CDR3 in DNA: TGTTGTTCCGGGGACGAGCAGTACTTC. Supplemented by reference TRBV28 and TRBJ2-7, the full variable domain reads DVKVTQSSRYLVKRTGEKVFLECVQDMDHENMFWYRQDPGLGLRLIYFSYDVKMKEKGDIPEGYSVSREKKERFSLILESASTNQTSMYLCCSGDEQYFGPGTRLTVT.

This clonotype was detected ten times or more. This chain uses TRBV7-2 with TRBJ2-7; D gene ambiguous. The CDR3 covers 15 residues. The germline CDR1 and CDR2 sequences are SGHTA and FQGNSA. Between the trimmed V and J ends, which lost 1 base and 7 bases, there was a span of 17 bases. For the CDR3, the DNA is TGTGCCAGCAGCTTAGAAGCCAGGCCGTTCTATGAGCAGTACTTC. It encodes CASSLEARPFYEQYF.

CDR3 coding DNA: TGCAGTGCTAGCGGAGCAGGGGGCTCTGGGGCCAACGTCCTGACTTTC. Its protein is CSASGAGGSGANVLTF. The chain employs TRBV20-1 and TRBJ2-6, with 7 bases aligning to TRBD1. Germline CDR1 DFQATT, CDR2 SNEGSKA (reference sequence). J lost 0 bases, V lost 3 bases, and 5 bases had no gene match. This CDR3 region has 16 residues.

The rearrangement uses TRBV10-3 and TRBJ2-3, with D uncertain. Trimming removed 2 bases at V and 2 bases at J, with 5 bases between. The CDR3 is made up of 13 amino acids. Germline V gene lookup returns CDR1 ENHRY and CDR2 SYGVKD. The CDR3 nucleotides are TGTGCCATCAGTGAGGGACCCACAGATACGCAGTATTTT. This sequence encodes CAISEGPTDTQYF.

This clonotype was counted between two and nine times. The genes are TRBV9 and TRBJ2-5; D gene unclear. The CDR3 is 15 amino acids. The V end lost 0 bases, the J end lost 2 bases, and 11 bases lay between the germline ends. Germline values: CDR1 SGDLS, CDR2 YYNGEE. CDR3 bases: TGTGCCAGCAGCGTAGACCCAGGCGTACAAGAGACCCAGTACTTC. As protein: CASSVDPGVQETQYF.

The sample holds many counts of this clonotype. The rearrangement uses TRBV6-1 and TRBJ1-5; unclear D gene. There are 16 residues in the CDR3. Germline lookup yields CDR1 MNHNS and CDR2 SASEGT. Trimming took 5 bases from V and 6 from J, leaving 20 bases between them. CDR3 in amino acids: CASSSFPNRGTQPQHF. The CDR3 DNA reads TGTGCCAGCAGTTCTTTCCCCAACCGAGGCACTCAGCCCCAGCATTTT.

The table lists this clonotype with many counts. The V call is TRBV6-6, the J call TRBJ1-1; D is ambiguous. Germline-derived CDR1 and CDR2 are MNHNY and SVGAGI (reference sequence). The CDR3 consists of 12 residues. V was clipped by 2 bases and J by 3 bases, with 4 bases between them. In nucleotides, the CDR3 is TGTGCCAGCAGTTACAGTGACACTGAAGCTTTCTTT. Its translation: CASSYSDTEAFF.

This chain joins TRBV20-1 and TRBJ2-5; D possibly uses TRBD1 or TRBD2 (5 bases each). The CDR3 is made up of 15 amino acids. Germline V lookup: CDR1 DFQATT, CDR2 SNEGSKA (reference sequence). With 1 base removed from V and 4 bases from J, the gap between germline ends came to 16 bases. DNA of the CDR3: TGCAGTGCTAGAGTAGGGTGGGGGTTCCGAGAGACCCAGTACTTC. Encoded protein: CSARVGWGFRETQYF.

The sample holds a few counts of this clonotype. This rearrangement joins TRBV10-3 to TRBJ1-1; no reliable D call. Trimming cost V 8 bases and J 1 base, with 11 bases left between them. The CDR3 length is 13 residues. CDR1 is ENHRY, CDR2 SYGVKD, per germline. The CDR3 DNA follows: TGTGCCATCGGCCAGAAGAGGAACACTGAAGCTTTCTTT. Protein product: CAIGQKRNTEAFF.

This clonotype was counted at least ten times. The chain recombines TRBV10-3 with TRBJ1-2; weak D call: TRBD1 (6 bases). The CDR3 length is 13 residues. Trimming left V 0 bases short and J 7 bases short, with 9 bases between. From germline, CDR1 is ENHRY and CDR2 SYGVKD. The CDR3 loop reads CAISESGGGGYTF. The CDR3 DNA is TGTGCCATCAGTGAGTCCGGGGGCGGTGGCTACACCTTC.

The rearrangement joins TRBV20-1 to TRBJ1-5, with a tentative D call TRBD1 (5 bases). V lost 5 bases and J 8 bases, leaving 13 bases between the germline ends. CDR3 size: 12 residues. Germline V gene lookup returns CDR1 DFQATT and CDR2 SNEGSKA (reference sequence). CDR3 bases: TGCAGTGCTGGGCAGGGCCGGGAGCCCCAGCATTTT. This gives the protein CSAGQGREPQHF.

This clonotype was observed at least ten times. The chain links TRBV12-3 or TRBV12-4 to TRBJ2-1; weak D call: TRBD2 (5 bases). V shed 0 bases and J shed 12 bases, with 9 bases lying between them. This CDR3 contains 12 residues. CDR3: CASSLAGGGQFF. The CDR3 DNA is TGTGCCAGCAGTTTAGCAGGAGGCGGGCAGTTCTTC.

V and J are TRBV20-1 and TRBJ1-1; 9 nucleotides align to TRBD1. The ends lost 5 bases at V and 6 bases at J; junction bases unmatched: 13. The CDR3 spans 15 residues. Germline V lookup: CDR1 DFQATT, CDR2 SNEGSKA (reference sequence). The CDR3 coding sequence is TGCAGTGCTCCCGGGACAGGGTGGACCGGGGCTGAAGCTTTCTTT. This codes for CSAPGTGWTGAEAFF.

In its sample, this clonotype was seen many times. The rearrangement links TRBV6-1 to TRBJ2-3; D unclear. The CDR3 spans 13 residues. V lost 4 bases and J 4 bases, leaving 9 bases between the germline ends. Germline V lookup: CDR1 MNHNS, CDR2 SASEGT. CDR3 DNA sequence: TGTGCCAGCAGTGTTTCACCAGCAGATACGCAGTATTTT. Translated, it gives CASSVSPADTQYF.

A word on this clonotype: The junction does not match germline at one end; this may be a read error. J is TRBJ1-3 and V is TRBV30; D not resolved. CDR1 is GTSNPN and CDR2 is SVGIG in the germline V gene (reference sequence). The CDR3 spans 14 residues. The CDR3 loop is CALRFGGSGNTIYF. The CDR3, as DNA: TGCGCTCTCAGGTTCGGCGGCTCTGGAAACACCATATATTTT. Full variable domain (missing parts from reference TRBV30 and TRBJ1-3): SQTIHQWPATLVQPVGSPLSLECTVEGTSNPNLYWYRQAAGRGLQLLFYSVGIGQISSEVPQNLSASRPQDRQFILSSKKLLLSDSGFYLCALRFGGSGNTIYFGEGSWLTVV.

V gene TRBV29-1 combines with J gene TRBJ1-1; D remains unclear. This CDR3 has 13 residues. The V and J ends lost 4 bases and 0 bases respectively, with 9 bases between them. Per germline, CDR1 SQVTM and CDR2 ANQGSEA. The CDR3 sequence is CSVAGRLNTEAFF. CDR3 DNA sequence: TGCAGCGTTGCCGGACGGCTGAACACTGAAGCTTTCTTT.

The J gene is TRBJ2-3, the V gene TRBV20-1; possible D gene TRBD2, 5 bases. The CDR3 is made up of 15 amino acids. Germline V gives CDR1 DFQATT, CDR2 SNEGSKA (reference sequence). With 0 bases removed from V and 3 bases from J, the gap between germline ends came to 13 bases. The CDR3: CSARDYGIGTDTQYF. The CDR3, as DNA: TGCAGTGCTAGAGATTACGGGATAGGGACAGATACGCAGTATTTT.

The gene calls are TRBV5-4 and TRBJ2-2; the D gene could be TRBD1 or TRBD2 (5 bases each). V lost 3 bases and J lost 0, with 6 bases in between. CDR1 and CDR2 from the germline V gene are SGHNT and YYREEE (reference sequence). This CDR3 has 14 amino acids. CDR3 in DNA: TGTGCCAGCAGCTGGGGGACGAACACCGGGGAGCTGTTTTTT. This translates into CASSWGTNTGELFF.

The sample holds many counts of this clonotype. V and J are TRBV7-6 and TRBJ2-3; no reliable D call. The germline V gene encodes CDR1 SGHVS and CDR2 FNYEAQ. Trimming stripped 3 bases from V and 5 bases from J, with 9 bases between. The CDR3 has 13 residues. The CDR3 nucleotides are TGTGCCAGCAGCTTGTTCACCGAAGATACGCAGTATTTT. It codes for CASSLFTEDTQYF.

This clonotype was seen a few times. The chain couples TRBV18 to TRBJ1-5, with D possibly TRBD1 on 5 matching bases. The CDR3 length is 17 residues. Germline V gives CDR1 KGHSH, CDR2 LQKENI. V dropped 3 bases and J dropped 4 bases, with 19 bases sitting between them. The CDR3 region is CASSPQTPGQLNQPQHF. CDR3 sequence (DNA): TGTGCCAGCTCACCGCAAACACCCGGACAACTGAATCAGCCCCAGCATTTT.

This clonotype was detected a few times. CDR3 in amino acids: CASSLGTAKDTQYF. In DNA, the CDR3 is TGTGCCAGCAGCTTAGGGACAGCGAAAGATACGCAGTATTTT. The V gene is TRBV11-3, the J gene TRBJ2-3, with D maybe TRBD1 (6 bases). Germline V gene data show CDR1 as SGHNT and CDR2 as YENEEA. The CDR3 contains 14 residues. V lost 1 base to trimming and J lost 5 bases, with 10 bases between them.